Listed below are T cell receptor beta chains from one sample, sequenced in a study of blood T cell repertoires in COVID-19. Sequencing was performed with immunoSEQ multiplex PCR; in TCRdb, only in-frame clones are kept and a portion is missing. The profile shows a few hundred thousand clones, approximately 90% of them singletons. Source material: PBMCs or T cells enriched from blood (not recorded which). These receptors were taken from a woman between 45 and 65 years old who had recovered from COVID-19. Both conserved end residues are part of each CDR3. Fields, in order: V gene, clone size, J gene, D gene, CDR3 protein, CDR3 DNA. The D gene is left open where the match is weak. Clone size, where shown, is once, few, many, or a class for clones that have expanded.

TRBV12-3/TRBV12-4	.	TRBJ1-2	.	CASSLTSGVGYTF	TGTGCCAGCAGTCTTACGTCAGGGGTAGGCTACACCTTC
TRBV28	.	TRBJ2-2	TRBD2	CASSLFRRGGTGELFF	TGTGCCAGCAGTTTATTTCGGCGGGGGGGCACCGGGGAGCTGTTTTTT
TRBV24-1	.	TRBJ1-2	.	CATSTSGANYGYTF	TGTGCCACTTCCACCTCGGGGGCTAACTATGGCTACACCTTC
TRBV27	.	TRBJ1-2	TRBD1	CASSLRQGANYGYTF	TGTGCCAGCAGTTTACGCCAGGGGGCTAACTATGGCTACACCTTC
TRBV5-1	.	TRBJ1-2	.	CASKSGNYGYTF	TGCGCCAGCAAGTCAGGGAACTATGGCTACACCTTC
TRBV6-5	.	TRBJ1-2	.	CAYNGGESFYGYTF	TGTGCCTACAACGGGGGAGAGTCCTTCTATGGCTACACCTTC
TRBV6-5	few	TRBJ1-5	TRBD1	CASRATGTQPQHF	TGTGCCAGCAGGGCGACAGGGACCCAGCCCCAGCATTTT
TRBV5-1	.	TRBJ1-2	.	CASSVGQNNYGYTF	TGCGCCAGCAGCGTAGGACAGAATAACTATGGCTACACCTTC
TRBV7-3	.	TRBJ2-7	.	CASSSASGYEQYF	TGTGCCAGCAGCTCCGCGAGCGGATACGAGCAGTACTTC
TRBV11-1	.	TRBJ1-6	.	CASSTTNSPLHF	TGTGCCAGCAGCACGACAAATTCACCCCTCCACTTT
TRBV5-1	.	TRBJ2-5	TRBD1	CASSQDPTGGETQYF	TGCGCCAGCAGTCAGGACCCCACAGGGGGGGAGACCCAGTACTTC
TRBV7-2	few	TRBJ1-2	.	CASSSIEVASYGYTF	TGTGCCAGCAGCTCGATTGAGGTAGCTAGCTATGGCTACACCTTC
TRBV29-1	.	TRBJ1-4	.	CSVGALGEKLFF	TGCAGCGTTGGAGCGCTTGGGGAAAAACTGTTTTTT
TRBV2	.	TRBJ1-1	.	CASQPGVTEAFF	TGTGCCAGTCAGCCAGGGGTCACTGAAGCTTTCTTT
TRBV18	.	TRBJ2-7	TRBD2	CASSPGGFAYEQYF	TGTGCCAGCTCTCCGGGAGGATTCGCCTACGAGCAGTACTTC
TRBV3-1/TRBV3-2	.	TRBJ2-7	.	CASRPRGGENEQYF	TGTGCCAGCCGCCCCAGAGGAGGGGAAAACGAGCAGTACTTC
TRBV24-1	few	TRBJ2-2	.	CATSDLTGELFF	TGTGCCACCAGTGACCTAACCGGGGAGCTGTTTTTT
TRBV7-2	.	TRBJ2-3	TRBD2	CASSLWGTSGTDTQYF	TGTGCCAGCAGCTTATGGGGGACTAGCGGCACAGATACGCAGTATTTT
TRBV16	.	TRBJ2-3	TRBD1	CASSPLTRTGGSDTQYF	TGTGCCAGCAGCCCCCTTACCCGGACAGGGGGTTCCGATACGCAGTATTTT
TRBV19	once	TRBJ1-4	.	CASSIDRQGKSEKLFF	TGTGCCAGTAGTATAGATCGCCAGGGGAAAAGTGAAAAACTGTTTTTT
TRBV3-1/TRBV3-2	.	TRBJ2-7	.	CASSSRGGGYEQYF	TGTGCCAGCAGCTCCCGAGGGGGGGGCTACGAGCAGTACTTC
TRBV5-1	.	TRBJ2-1	TRBD1	CASSLGGTGGDEQFF	TGCGCCAGCAGCTTGGGCGGGACAGGGGGCGATGAGCAGTTCTTC
TRBV19	.	TRBJ1-2	.	CASSEVQGPWGYTF	TGTGCCAGTAGTGAAGTACAGGGTCCTTGGGGCTACACCTTC
TRBV5-5	.	TRBJ2-1	TRBD2	CASSLEWTRVGNEQFF	TGTGCCAGCAGCTTGGAATGGACTAGAGTCGGCAATGAGCAGTTCTTC
TRBV29-1	.	TRBJ1-1	.	CSVHPTGYTEAFF	TGCAGCGTTCACCCGACAGGTTATACTGAAGCTTTCTTT
TRBV2	.	TRBJ2-2	.	CATRRQPNTGELFF	TGTGCCACCCGGAGACAGCCTAACACCGGGGAGCTGTTTTTT
TRBV11-2	.	TRBJ2-3	.	CASSLMSTDTQYF	TGTGCCAGCAGCTTAATGTCAACAGATACGCAGTATTTT
TRBV5-8	.	TRBJ2-6	.	CASRLQAAGANVLTF	TGTGCCAGCAGATTACAGGCTGCCGGGGCCAACGTCCTGACTTTC
TRBV3-1/TRBV3-2	.	TRBJ1-2	.	CASSQWPGSEGYTF	TGTGCCAGCAGCCAATGGCCGGGAAGCGAAGGCTACACCTTC
TRBV5-8	once	TRBJ2-3	.	CASYTTHGLTDTQYF	TGTGCCAGCTACACTACACACGGACTCACAGATACGCAGTATTTT
TRBV24-1	once	TRBJ1-2	TRBD1	CATSGISGQGFVGYTF	TGTGCCACCAGTGGCATTAGCGGACAGGGGTTCGTTGGCTACACCTTC
TRBV7-3	.	TRBJ2-2	TRBD1	CASSLGTGDGELFF	TGTGCCAGCAGCTTGGGGACAGGTGACGGGGAGCTGTTTTTT
TRBV27	.	TRBJ2-5	TRBD2	CASSSLAGGQETQYF	TGTGCCAGCAGTTCCCTAGCGGGGGGCCAAGAGACCCAGTACTTC
TRBV24-1	.	TRBJ1-5	TRBD1	CATSDTGVEPQHF	TGTGCCACCAGTGATACAGGGGTTGAGCCCCAGCATTTT
TRBV5-6	.	TRBJ1-2	TRBD1	CASSVRDRGFYGYTF	TGTGCCAGCAGCGTCCGGGACAGGGGTTTCTATGGCTACACCTTC
TRBV30	.	TRBJ1-2	TRBD1	CAWSVTASGGPYGYTF	TGTGCCTGGAGTGTTACAGCCTCAGGGGGGCCCTATGGCTACACCTTC
TRBV9	.	TRBJ2-1	TRBD2	CASGRLAGSGEQFF	TGTGCCAGTGGTAGGCTAGCGGGCAGCGGGGAGCAGTTCTTC
TRBV25-1	.	TRBJ2-3	TRBD2	CASCPAGGQLDTQYF	TGTGCCAGCTGCCCGGCGGGGGGGCAGTTGGATACGCAGTATTTT
TRBV4-2	.	TRBJ2-2	.	CASSQAGATGELFF	TGTGCCAGCAGCCAAGCTGGGGCCACCGGGGAGCTGTTTTTT
TRBV7-2	.	TRBJ2-2	.	CASSQRGSNTGELFF	TGTGCCAGCAGCCAAAGGGGGTCGAACACCGGGGAGCTGTTTTTT
TRBV10-2	.	TRBJ1-2	.	CASSEPDRGVRYGYTF	TGCGCCAGCAGTGAGCCGGACCGGGGGGTTCGCTATGGCTACACCTTC
TRBV5-1	.	TRBJ1-4	.	CASSLAGGYNEKLFF	TGCGCCAGCAGCTTGGCTGGGGGGTATAATGAAAAACTGTTTTTT
TRBV4-1	.	TRBJ2-7	TRBD1	CASSARDRSSYEQYF	TGCGCCAGCAGCGCACGGGACAGGAGCTCCTACGAGCAGTACTTC